These 20 T cell receptor beta chains were all obtained from the same sample, sequenced in a study of naive and memory T cell subsets. Ligated cDNA underwent four rounds of PCR with nested alpha and beta constant region primers and SP2. TCRdb re-called the 5' RACE reads with MiXCR, one entry per CDR3 protein. This table holds around 48,000 distinct CDR3 sequences, 4.7% found once. TCR cDNA received a 3' ligated oligonucleotide that carried a UMI. The receptors were sampled from a female donor in good health.

The chain employs TRBV6-6 and TRBJ2-7; D tentatively reads TRBD1 or TRBD2 (5 bases each). CDR1 is MNHNY, CDR2 SVGAGI, per germline (reference sequence). The CDR3 sequence is 14 residues long. Trimming took 6 bases from V and 3 from J, leaving 15 bases between them. CDR3 residues: CASRRGEAGYEQYF. CDR3 DNA: TGTGCCAGCAGAAGAGGGGAAGCCGGCTACGAGCAGTACTTC.

This clonotype was observed at least ten times. The V and J genes are TRBV7-9 and TRBJ2-6, with TRBD1 identical over 9 bases. J gave up 1 base and V 5 bases, and 15 bases lay outside the gene matches. The germline V gene encodes CDR1 SEHNR and CDR2 FQNEAQ (reference sequence). There are 20 residues in the CDR3. The CDR3 region is CASSARPDRGSQSGANVLTF. As DNA, the CDR3 is TGTGCCAGCAGCGCCCGTCCGGACAGGGGCTCGCAGTCTGGGGCCAACGTCCTGACTTTC.

This clonotype was seen many times. V usage is TRBV20-1 and J usage is TRBJ1-2; TRBD1 aligns across 8 bases. Germline trimming cut 2 bases from V and 8 bases from J; bases unmatched to any gene: 4. CDR1 DFQATT and CDR2 SNEGSKA come from the germline V gene (reference sequence). The CDR3 is made up of 12 amino acids. The CDR3 coding sequence is TGCAGTGCTAGAATTCAGGGGGCGGGCTACACCTTC. As protein: CSARIQGAGYTF.

In this sample, this clonotype turned up a few times. V usage is TRBV11-2 and J usage is TRBJ1-5, with TRBD1 matching 7 bases. V trimming: 1 base; J trimming: 5 bases; junction bases outside the gene matches: 5. The CDR3 loop spans 15 amino acids. Germline V gives CDR1 SGHAT, CDR2 FQNNGV. CDR3 region: CASSLVGTADQPQHF. The CDR3 DNA reads as TGTGCCAGCAGCTTAGTTGGGACAGCGGATCAGCCCCAGCATTTT. The full variable domain, rest sourced from reference TRBV11-2 and TRBJ1-5, is EAGVAQSPRYKIIEKRQSVAFWCNPISGHATLYWYQQILGQGPKLLIQFQNNGVVDDSQLPKDRFSAERLKGVDSTLKIQPAKLEDSAVYLCASSLVGTADQPQHFGDGTRLSIL.

Ten or more counts support this clonotype. The chain employs TRBV7-2 and TRBJ2-1, with D uncertain. The length of the CDR3 is 13 residues. Germline V CDR1 and CDR2: SGHTA, FQGNSA. Trimming pared 1 base from V and 7 bases from J, leaving 8 bases between. In nucleotides, the CDR3 is TGTGCCAGCAGCTTAGGATCCTTTAATGAGCAGTTCTTC. Residues: CASSLGSFNEQFF.

This clonotype was detected ten times or more. This chain joins TRBV11-1 and TRBJ2-3, with D unresolved. The CDR3 is made up of 12 amino acids. Trimming took off 5 bases at V and 6 bases at J, with 9 bases between the two ends. Germline-derived CDR1 and CDR2 are SGHAT and FQDESV (reference sequence). CDR3: CASSRRRDTQYF. CDR3 nucleotide sequence: TGTGCCAGCAGCCGAAGAAGGGATACGCAGTATTTT.

This clonotype was recorded at least ten times. The chain is built from TRBV21-1 and TRBJ2-1; the table's D call, TRBD2, has no DNA check behind it. TRBV21-1 is reported as a pseudogene. This CDR3 spans 14 amino acids. CDR3 in amino acids: CASSTPRQVNEQFF. CDR3 DNA: TGTGCCAGCAGCACTCCCCGACAAGTCAATGAGCAGTTCTTC.

Ten or more counts support this clonotype. V gene TRBV6-2 or TRBV6-3 combines with J gene TRBJ2-1; TRBD2 matches 9 bases. V gave up 0 bases and J gave up 7 bases; unmatched junction bases: 13. Germline loops: CDR1 MNHEY, CDR2 SVGEGT. This CDR3 comprises 18 residues. The CDR3 reads CASSYSIPSGELWNEQFF. The CDR3 DNA is TGTGCCAGCAGTTACTCGATCCCTAGCGGGGAATTATGGAATGAGCAGTTCTTC.

This clonotype was seen a handful of times. The V and J genes are TRBV11-1 and TRBJ2-3; D call uncertain. V dropped 3 bases and J dropped 0 bases, with 7 bases sitting between them. This CDR3 has 14 residues. Per germline, CDR1 SGHAT and CDR2 FQDESV (reference sequence). The CDR3 region is CASSFHQSTDTQYF. The CDR3 bases are TGTGCCAGCAGCTTCCACCAGAGCACAGATACGCAGTATTTT.

In its sample, this clonotype was seen many times. This chain uses TRBV7-2 with TRBJ2-3; 8 bases fit TRBD2. The CDR3 loop spans 14 amino acids. The V gene end was trimmed by 6 bases and the J gene end by 0 bases; junction bases not matched to a gene: 2. The germline CDR1 and CDR2 sequences are SGHTA and FQGNSA. The CDR3 DNA follows: TGTGCCAGCAGTAGCGGGATTAGCACAGATACGCAGTATTTT. Translated, it gives CASSSGISTDTQYF.

This clonotype has a count of ten or more. The V gene is TRBV29-1, the J gene TRBJ2-4, with TRBD1 matching 7 bases. The ends lost 6 bases at V and 8 bases at J; junction bases unmatched: 13. The CDR3 has 14 residues. Germline values: CDR1 SQVTM, CDR2 ANQGSEA. In DNA form, the CDR3 reads TGCAGCGTGGACCAGACAGGGAATGCGGACATTCAGTACTTC. Its translation is CSVDQTGNADIQYF. Complete variable domain (other parts from reference TRBV29-1 and TRBJ2-4): SAVISQKPSRDICQRGTSLTIQCQVDSQVTMMFWYRQQPGQSLTLIATANQGSEATYESGFVIDKFPISRPNLTFSTLTVSNMSPEDSSIYLCSVDQTGNADIQYFGAGTRLSVL.

The chain couples TRBV29-1 to TRBJ2-3; D possibly uses TRBD1 or TRBD2 (5 bases each). Per the germline V gene, CDR1 is SQVTM and CDR2 is ANQGSEA. The V gene lost 3 bases and the J gene lost 4 bases, with 8 bases spanning the gap. The CDR3 runs to 12 residues. CDR3 sequence reads: CSVDRGADTQYF. In nucleotides, the CDR3 is TGCAGCGTTGATAGGGGAGCAGATACGCAGTATTTT.

This clonotype was seen ten or more times. This chain links TRBV28 with TRBJ2-7; D not resolved. Germline CDR1 is MDHEN and CDR2 is SYDVKM. The CDR3 length is 11 residues. V was clipped by 5 bases and J by 4 bases, with 6 bases between them. This CDR3 is CASSLQYEQYF. In DNA form, the CDR3 reads TGTGCCAGCAGTCTCCAATACGAGCAGTACTTC. Full variable domain (missing parts from reference TRBV28 and TRBJ2-7): DVKVTQSSRYLVKRTGEKVFLECVQDMDHENMFWYRQDPGLGLRLIYFSYDVKMKEKGDIPEGYSVSREKKERFSLILESASTNQTSMYLCASSLQYEQYFGPGTRLTVT.

This clonotype was counted at least ten times. J is TRBJ2-1 and V is TRBV29-1, with D possibly matching TRBD2 (5 bases). This CDR3 is built from 11 residues. The germline V gene has CDR1 SQVTM and CDR2 ANQGSEA. Trimming took 7 bases from V and 9 from J, leaving 13 bases between them. CDR3 region: CSAPRGGEQFF. For the CDR3, the DNA is TGCAGCGCTCCCCGGGGTGGTGAGCAGTTCTTC.

This clonotype was seen at least ten times. This sequence joins TRBV30 and TRBJ2-1; 8 positions agree with TRBD1. Germline lookup yields CDR1 GTSNPN and CDR2 SVGIG (reference sequence). The CDR3 covers 12 residues. Trimming cost V 3 bases and J 8 bases; bases outside gene matches: 3. Here the CDR3 DNA reads TGTGCCTGGAGAGACAGGGGCGATGAGCAGTTCTTC. Translating it yields CAWRDRGDEQFF.

V is TRBV29-1 and J is TRBJ2-7; TRBD1 matches at 7 bases. This CDR3 has 16 residues. Germline assignment: CDR1 SQVTM and CDR2 ANQGSEA. The junction had 12 bases not matched to a gene; V was cut back by 2 bases and J by 2 bases. The CDR3 loop reads CSVELVRQGSPYEQYF. CDR3 bases: TGCAGCGTTGAATTGGTGAGACAGGGATCCCCCTACGAGCAGTACTTC.

This clonotype was recorded many times. At one of its ends the junction is not consistent with the germline gene, which may arise from a read error. The chain combines TRBV5-1 with TRBJ2-2; 13 positions match TRBD2. The germline CDR1 and CDR2 sequences are SGHRS and YFSETQ. The CDR3 spans 18 residues. This CDR3 is CASSLWTSGSSKTGELFF. CDR3 bases: TGCGCCAGCAGCTTATGGACTAGCGGGAGCTCGAAGACCGGGGAGCTGTTTTTT.

This clonotype has more than one count but fewer than ten. The chain employs TRBV7-9 and TRBJ2-7, with 7 bases fitting TRBD1. V dropped 5 bases and J dropped 1; count of bases not matched to a gene: 11. The V gene's germline CDR1 is SEHNR and CDR2 FQNEAQ (reference sequence). The length of the CDR3 is 16 residues. CDR3 sequence (DNA): TGTGCCAGCAGCCACCCCAACAGGGGCTCGTCCTACGAGCAGTACTTC. Translated, it gives CASSHPNRGSSYEQYF.

The J gene is TRBJ1-1, the V gene TRBV4-2, with 9 positions matching TRBD1. Per germline, CDR1 LGHNA and CDR2 YNFKEQ. The CDR3 has 14 amino acids. V lost 4 bases and J lost 4; bases outside the gene matches: 4. The chain's CDR3 is CASSRDRASTEAFF. In nucleotides, the CDR3 is TGTGCCAGCAGCCGGGACAGGGCGTCCACTGAAGCTTTCTTT.

This clonotype was found many times. The chain recombines TRBV10-2 with TRBJ2-5, with D possibly matching TRBD2 (6 bases). The CDR3 is 13 residues long. Germline CDR1 and CDR2: WSHSY and SAAADI. V dropped 7 bases and J dropped 7 bases, with 16 bases sitting between them. CDR3 in DNA: TGCGCCAGCACGGCCGGGGGAGTAGCGACCCAGTACTTC. It specifies CASTAGGVATQYF.